This T cell receptor (beta chain) was recovered during a study of blood T cell repertoires in COVID-19. Study information: Some COVID-19 samples were acute and others convalescent; all came from the United States, Italy and Spain.

Grouping used clinical history reported by participants in a survey and questionnaire. Per the original methods: From reference gene primer amplification, estimates of nucleated cell counts were derived. The repertoire was sequenced with immunoSEQ multiplex PCR; TCRdb's copy has only in-frame clones and lacks some. The V and J calls and clone size were taken over from that table, and D and trimming were inferred from the DNA. The repertoire holds about 400,000 clones, with around 90% as singletons. The CDR3 extends over 14 amino acids. V gave up 0 bases and J gave up 9 bases, with 12 bases separating them. CDR1 MNHNY and CDR2 SVGAGI come from the germline V gene (reference sequence). A single count supports this clone.

The chain couples TRBV6-6 to TRBJ1-5; no reliable D call. This receptor was taken from a woman aged 40-49 years with acute COVID-19. Sequencing was performed on PBMCs or T cells enriched from blood (not recorded which). CDR3 loop: CASSYSKAVGPQHF. CDR3 DNA: TGTGCCAGCAGTTACTCAAAGGCGGTTGGGCCCCAGCATTTT.